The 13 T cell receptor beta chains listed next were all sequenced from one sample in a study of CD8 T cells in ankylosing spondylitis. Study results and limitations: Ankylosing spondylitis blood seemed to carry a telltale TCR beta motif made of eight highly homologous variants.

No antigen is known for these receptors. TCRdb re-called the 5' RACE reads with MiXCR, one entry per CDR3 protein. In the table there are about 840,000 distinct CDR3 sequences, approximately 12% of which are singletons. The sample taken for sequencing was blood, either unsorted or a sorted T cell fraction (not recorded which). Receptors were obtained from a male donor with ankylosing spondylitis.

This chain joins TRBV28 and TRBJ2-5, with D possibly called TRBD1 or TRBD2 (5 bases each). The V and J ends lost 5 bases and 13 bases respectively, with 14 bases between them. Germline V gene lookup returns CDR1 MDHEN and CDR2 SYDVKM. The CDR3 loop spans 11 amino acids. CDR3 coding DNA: TGTGCCAGCAGTGCCCGGGACCGACCGTACTTC. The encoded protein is CASSARDRPYF. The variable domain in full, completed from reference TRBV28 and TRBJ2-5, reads DVKVTQSSRYLVKRTGEKVFLECVQDMDHENMFWYRQDPGLGLRLIYFSYDVKMKEKGDIPEGYSVSREKKERFSLILESASTNQTSMYLCASSARDRPYFGPGTRLLVL.

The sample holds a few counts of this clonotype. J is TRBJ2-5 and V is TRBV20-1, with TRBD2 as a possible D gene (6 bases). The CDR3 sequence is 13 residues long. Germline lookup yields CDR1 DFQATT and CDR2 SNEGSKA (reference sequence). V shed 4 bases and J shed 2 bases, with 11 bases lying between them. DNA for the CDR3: TGCAGTGCTACAAGACTAGTTCAAGAGACCCAGTACTTC. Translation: CSATRLVQETQYF.

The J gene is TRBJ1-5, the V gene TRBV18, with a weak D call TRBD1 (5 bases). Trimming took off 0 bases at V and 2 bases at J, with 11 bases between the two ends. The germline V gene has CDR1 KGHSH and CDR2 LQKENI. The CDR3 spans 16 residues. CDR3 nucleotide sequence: TGTGCCAGCTCACCACCGACCGACAGAGGCAATCAGCCCCAGCATTTT. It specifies CASSPPTDRGNQPQHF.

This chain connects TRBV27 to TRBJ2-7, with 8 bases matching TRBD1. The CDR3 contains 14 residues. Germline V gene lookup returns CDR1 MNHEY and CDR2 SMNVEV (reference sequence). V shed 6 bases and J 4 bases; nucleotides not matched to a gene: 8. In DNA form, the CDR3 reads TGTGCCAGCAGCCCCAGGGGGCAAGTTTACGAGCAGTACTTC. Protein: CASSPRGQVYEQYF.

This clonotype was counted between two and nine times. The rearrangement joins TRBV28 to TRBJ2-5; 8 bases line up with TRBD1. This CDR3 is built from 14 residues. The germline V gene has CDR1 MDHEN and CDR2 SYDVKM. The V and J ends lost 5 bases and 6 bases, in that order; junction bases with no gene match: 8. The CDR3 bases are TGTGCCAGCAGTCCCGGGACAGGAATTAAGACCCAGTACTTC. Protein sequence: CASSPGTGIKTQYF.

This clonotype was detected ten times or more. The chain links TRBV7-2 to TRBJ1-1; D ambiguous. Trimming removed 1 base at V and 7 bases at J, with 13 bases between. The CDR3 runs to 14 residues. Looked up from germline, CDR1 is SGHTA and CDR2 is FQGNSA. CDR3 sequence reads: CASSLGAPANEAFF. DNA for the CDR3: TGTGCCAGCAGCTTAGGTGCCCCGGCTAATGAAGCTTTCTTT.

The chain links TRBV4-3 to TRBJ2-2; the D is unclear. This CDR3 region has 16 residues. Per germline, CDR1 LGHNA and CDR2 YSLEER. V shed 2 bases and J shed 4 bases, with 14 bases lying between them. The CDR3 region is CASSQHTFSITGELFF. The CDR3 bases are TGCGCCAGCAGCCAACACACCTTCTCGATCACCGGGGAGCTGTTTTTT.

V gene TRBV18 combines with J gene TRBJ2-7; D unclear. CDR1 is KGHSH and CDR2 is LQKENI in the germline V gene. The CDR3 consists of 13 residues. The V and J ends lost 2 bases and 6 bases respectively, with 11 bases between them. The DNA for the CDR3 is TGTGCCAGCTCACCAATAGGGTTGAGCGAGCAGTACTTC. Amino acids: CASSPIGLSEQYF.

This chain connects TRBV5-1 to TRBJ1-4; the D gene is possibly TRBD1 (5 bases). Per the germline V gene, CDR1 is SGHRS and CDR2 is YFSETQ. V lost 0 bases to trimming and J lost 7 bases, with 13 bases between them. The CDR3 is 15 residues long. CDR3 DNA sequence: TGCGCCAGCAGCTTGGCTAGGGGCGTGGGTGAAAAACTGTTTTTT. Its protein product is CASSLARGVGEKLFF.

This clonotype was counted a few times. The CDR3 loop reads CASSTSQAHGQYF. The CDR3 DNA reads as TGTGCCAGCAGTACTTCACAGGCCCACGGGCAGTACTTC. The V gene is TRBV25-1, the J gene TRBJ2-7; possibly TRBD1 for D (5 bases). Germline loops: CDR1 MGHDK, CDR2 SYGVNS. The length of the CDR3 is 13 residues. The V gene lost 5 bases and the J gene lost 9 bases, with 17 bases spanning the gap.

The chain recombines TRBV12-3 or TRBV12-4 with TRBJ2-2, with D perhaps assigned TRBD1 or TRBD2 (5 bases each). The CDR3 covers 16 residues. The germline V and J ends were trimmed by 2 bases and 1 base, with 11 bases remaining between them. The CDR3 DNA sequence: TGTGCCAGCAGTTTAACCCGGGGCGGGAACACCGGGGAGCTGTTTTTT. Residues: CASSLTRGGNTGELFF.

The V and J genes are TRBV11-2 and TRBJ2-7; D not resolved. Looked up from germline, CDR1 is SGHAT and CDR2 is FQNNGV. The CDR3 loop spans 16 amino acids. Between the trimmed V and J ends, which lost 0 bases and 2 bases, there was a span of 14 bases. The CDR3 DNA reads TGTGCCAGCAGCTTAGAGGGTGGGCTCTGGGCCTACGAGCAGTACTTC. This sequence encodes CASSLEGGLWAYEQYF.

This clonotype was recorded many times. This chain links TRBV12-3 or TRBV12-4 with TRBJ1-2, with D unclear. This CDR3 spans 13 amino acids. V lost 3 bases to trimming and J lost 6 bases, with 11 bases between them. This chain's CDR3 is CASSFPEGNGYTF. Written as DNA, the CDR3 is TGTGCCAGCAGTTTCCCAGAAGGGAATGGCTACACCTTC.